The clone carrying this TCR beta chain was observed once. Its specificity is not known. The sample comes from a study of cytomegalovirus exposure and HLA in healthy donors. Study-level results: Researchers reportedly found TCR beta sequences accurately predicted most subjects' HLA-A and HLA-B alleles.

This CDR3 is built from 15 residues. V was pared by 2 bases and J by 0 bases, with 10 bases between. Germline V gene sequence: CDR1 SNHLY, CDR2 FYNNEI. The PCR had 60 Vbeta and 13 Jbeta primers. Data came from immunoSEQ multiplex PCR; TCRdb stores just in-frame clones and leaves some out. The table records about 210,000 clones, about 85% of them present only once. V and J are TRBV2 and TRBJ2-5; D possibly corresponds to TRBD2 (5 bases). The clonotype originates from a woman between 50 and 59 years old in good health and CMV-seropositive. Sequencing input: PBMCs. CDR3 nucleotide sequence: TGTGCCAGCAGTGAAAGGAGGCGGCACCAAGAGACCCAGTACTTC. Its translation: CASSERRRHQETQYF.